The clone carrying this TCR beta chain was counted at least ten times. Its antigen remains unknown. The data were obtained in a study of T cells in Graves' hyperthyroidism and ophthalmopathy. Amplification of TCR beta CDR3 regions was performed using RNA transcripts as template. The HTBI primer set served for first-round RT-PCR of the TCR CDR3. Via MiXCR, TCRdb re-called the multiplex PCR reads, giving one row per CDR3 protein. The sample holds approximately 610,000 distinct CDR3 sequences; 16% are singletons and the top ten take about 18%. In germline, CDR1 is SGHTA, CDR2 FQGNSA. CDR3 length: 16 residues. Trimming stripped 5 bases from V and 1 base from J, with 18 bases between. Study-level findings and limits: Most expanded thyroid clonotypes above 0.001 also appeared in blood.

The receptor was derived from a woman aged 18-30 years with Graves' hyperthyroidism. The genes are TRBV7-2 and TRBJ2-7; weak D call: TRBD1 (6 bases). Sequences were obtained from blood. For the CDR3, the DNA is TGTGCCAGCAGCGAAGACAGGCCCTTTGTATCCTACGAGCAGTACTTC. This encodes CASSEDRPFVSYEQYF.